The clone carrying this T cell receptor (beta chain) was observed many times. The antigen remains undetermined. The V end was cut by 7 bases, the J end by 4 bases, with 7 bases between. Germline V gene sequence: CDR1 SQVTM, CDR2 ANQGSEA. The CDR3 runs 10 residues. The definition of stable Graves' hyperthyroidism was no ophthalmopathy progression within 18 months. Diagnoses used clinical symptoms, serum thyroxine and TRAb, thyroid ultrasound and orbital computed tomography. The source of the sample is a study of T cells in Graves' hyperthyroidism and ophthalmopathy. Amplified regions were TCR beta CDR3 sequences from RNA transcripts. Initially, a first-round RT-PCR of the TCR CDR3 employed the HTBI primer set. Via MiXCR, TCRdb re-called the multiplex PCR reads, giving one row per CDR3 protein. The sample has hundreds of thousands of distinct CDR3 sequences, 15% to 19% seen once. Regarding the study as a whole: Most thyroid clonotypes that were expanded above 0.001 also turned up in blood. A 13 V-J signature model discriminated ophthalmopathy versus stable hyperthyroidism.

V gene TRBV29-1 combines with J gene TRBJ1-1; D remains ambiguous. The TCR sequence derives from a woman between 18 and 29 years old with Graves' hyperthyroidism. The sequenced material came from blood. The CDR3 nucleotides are TGCAGCGGAGCCGGCACTGAAGCTTTCTTT. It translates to CSGAGTEAFF.